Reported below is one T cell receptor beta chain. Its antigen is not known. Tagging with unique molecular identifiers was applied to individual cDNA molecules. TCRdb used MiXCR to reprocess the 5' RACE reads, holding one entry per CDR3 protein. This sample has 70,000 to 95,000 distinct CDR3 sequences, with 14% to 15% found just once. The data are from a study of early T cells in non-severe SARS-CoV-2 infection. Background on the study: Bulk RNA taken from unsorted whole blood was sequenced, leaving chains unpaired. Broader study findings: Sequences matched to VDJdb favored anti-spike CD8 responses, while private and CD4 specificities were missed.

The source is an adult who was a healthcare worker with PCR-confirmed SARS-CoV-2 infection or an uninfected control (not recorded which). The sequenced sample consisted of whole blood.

CDR3 DNA sequence: TGTGCCAGCAGCTTAAACCGACACGGGGGGCCCTTAGGCACAGATACGCAGTATTTT. Encoded protein: CASSLNRHGGPLGTDTQYF. The V and J genes are TRBV13 and TRBJ2-3; tentatively, D is TRBD2 (7 bases). The V gene's germline CDR1 is PRHDT and CDR2 FYEKMQ (reference sequence). The CDR3 contains 19 residues. Trimming took 2 bases from V and 1 from J, leaving 22 bases between them.